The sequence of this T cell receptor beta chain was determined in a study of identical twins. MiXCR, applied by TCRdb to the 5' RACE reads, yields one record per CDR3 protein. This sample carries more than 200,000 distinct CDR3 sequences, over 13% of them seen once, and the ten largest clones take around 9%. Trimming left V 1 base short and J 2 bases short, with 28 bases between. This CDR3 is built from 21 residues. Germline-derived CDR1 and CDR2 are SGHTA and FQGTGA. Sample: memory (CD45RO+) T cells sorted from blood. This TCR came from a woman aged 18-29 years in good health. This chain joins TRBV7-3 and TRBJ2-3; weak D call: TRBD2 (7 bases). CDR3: CASSLKFAGASLDRFTDTQYF. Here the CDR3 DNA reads TGTGCCAGCAGCTTAAAATTTGCGGGGGCCTCCCTAGACAGATTCACAGATACGCAGTATTTT. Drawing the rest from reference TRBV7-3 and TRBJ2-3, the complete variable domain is GAGVSQTPSNKVTEKGKYVELRCDPISGHTALYWYRQSLGQGPEFLIYFQGTGAADDSGLPNDRFFAVRPEGSVSTLKIQRTERGDSAVYLCASSLKFAGASLDRFTDTQYFGPGTRLTVL.